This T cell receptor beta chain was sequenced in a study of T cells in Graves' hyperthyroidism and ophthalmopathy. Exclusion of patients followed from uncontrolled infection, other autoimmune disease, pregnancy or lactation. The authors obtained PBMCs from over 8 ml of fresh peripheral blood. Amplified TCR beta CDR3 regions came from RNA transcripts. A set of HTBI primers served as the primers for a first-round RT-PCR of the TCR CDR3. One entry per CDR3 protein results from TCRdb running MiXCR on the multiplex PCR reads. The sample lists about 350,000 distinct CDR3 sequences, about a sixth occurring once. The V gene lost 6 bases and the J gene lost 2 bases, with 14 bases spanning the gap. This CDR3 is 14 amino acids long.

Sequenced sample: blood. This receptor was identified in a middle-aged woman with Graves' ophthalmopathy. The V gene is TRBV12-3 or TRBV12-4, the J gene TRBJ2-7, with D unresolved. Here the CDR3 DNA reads TGTGCCAGCAGCCCGGACCCTTACGCCTACGAGCAGTACTTC. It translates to CASSPDPYAYEQYF.